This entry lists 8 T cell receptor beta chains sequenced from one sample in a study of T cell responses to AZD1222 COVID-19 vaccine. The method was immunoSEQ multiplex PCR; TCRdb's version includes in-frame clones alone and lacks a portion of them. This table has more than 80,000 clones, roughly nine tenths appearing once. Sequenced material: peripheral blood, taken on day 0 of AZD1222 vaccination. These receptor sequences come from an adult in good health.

The CDR3 nucleotides read TGTGCCAGCAGCCAAGATATACTAGCGGGAGGGGGGACCCAGTACTTC. Translated, it gives CASSQDILAGGGTQYF. V gene TRBV3-1 (or the pseudogene TRBV3-2) combines with J gene TRBJ2-5; 13 bases are shared with TRBD2. CDR1 LGHDT and CDR2 YNNKEL come from the germline V gene (reference sequence). The CDR3 is 16 residues long. J lost 7 bases, V lost 0 bases, and 5 bases had no gene match.

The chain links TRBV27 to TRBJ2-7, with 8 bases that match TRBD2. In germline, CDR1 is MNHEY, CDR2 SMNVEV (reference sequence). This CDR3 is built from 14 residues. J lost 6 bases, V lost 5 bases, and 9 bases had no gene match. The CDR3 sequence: CASSKTSGLIEQYF. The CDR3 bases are TGTGCCAGCAGTAAAACTAGCGGCCTAATCGAGCAGTACTTC.

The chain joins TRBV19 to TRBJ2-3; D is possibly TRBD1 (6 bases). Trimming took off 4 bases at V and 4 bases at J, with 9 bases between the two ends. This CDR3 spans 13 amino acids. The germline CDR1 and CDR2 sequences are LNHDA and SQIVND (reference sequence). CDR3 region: CASSTAGADTQYF. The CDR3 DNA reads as TGTGCCAGTAGTACGGCAGGGGCAGATACGCAGTATTTT. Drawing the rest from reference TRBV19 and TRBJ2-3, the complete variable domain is DGGITQSPKYLFRKEGQNVTLSCEQNLNHDAMYWYRQDPGQGLRLIYYSQIVNDFQKGDIAEGYSVSREKKESFPLTVTSAQKNPTAFYLCASSTAGADTQYFGPGTRLTVL.

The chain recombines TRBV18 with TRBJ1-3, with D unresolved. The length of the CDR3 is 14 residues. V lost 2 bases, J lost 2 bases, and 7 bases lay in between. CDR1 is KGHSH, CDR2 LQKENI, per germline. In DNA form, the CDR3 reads TGTGCCAGCTCACCAAGCCAGGCTGGAAACACCATATATTTT. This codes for CASSPSQAGNTIYF.

CDR3 loop: CASSLTSGPTDTQYF. The CDR3 nucleotides read TGTGCCAGCAGCCTCACTAGCGGCCCCACAGATACGCAGTATTTT. V gene TRBV7-3 combines with J gene TRBJ2-3, with TRBD2 matching 8 bases. CDR3 size: 15 residues. V lost 5 bases, J lost 2 bases, and 6 bases stayed unmatched. From germline, CDR1 is SGHTA and CDR2 FQGTGA.

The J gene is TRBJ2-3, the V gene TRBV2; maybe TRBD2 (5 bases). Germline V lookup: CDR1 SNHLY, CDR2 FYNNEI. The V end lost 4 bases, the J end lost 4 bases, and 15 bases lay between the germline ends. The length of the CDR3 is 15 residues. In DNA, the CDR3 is TGTGCCAGCAGTGTACGGGGAACTACCCCAGATACGCAGTATTTT. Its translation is CASSVRGTTPDTQYF.

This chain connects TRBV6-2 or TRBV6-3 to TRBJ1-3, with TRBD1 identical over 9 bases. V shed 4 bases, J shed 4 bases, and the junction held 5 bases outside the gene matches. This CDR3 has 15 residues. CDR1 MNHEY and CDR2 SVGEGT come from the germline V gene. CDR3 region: CASSSRTGDGNTIYF. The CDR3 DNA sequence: TGTGCCAGCAGTTCCCGGACAGGGGACGGAAACACCATATATTTT.

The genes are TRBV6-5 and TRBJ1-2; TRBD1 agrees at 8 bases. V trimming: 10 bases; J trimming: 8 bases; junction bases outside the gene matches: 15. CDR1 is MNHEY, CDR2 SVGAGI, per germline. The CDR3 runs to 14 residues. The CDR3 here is CAINRFGQGYGYTF. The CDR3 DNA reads TGTGCCATCAACCGATTCGGACAGGGTTACGGCTACACCTTC.